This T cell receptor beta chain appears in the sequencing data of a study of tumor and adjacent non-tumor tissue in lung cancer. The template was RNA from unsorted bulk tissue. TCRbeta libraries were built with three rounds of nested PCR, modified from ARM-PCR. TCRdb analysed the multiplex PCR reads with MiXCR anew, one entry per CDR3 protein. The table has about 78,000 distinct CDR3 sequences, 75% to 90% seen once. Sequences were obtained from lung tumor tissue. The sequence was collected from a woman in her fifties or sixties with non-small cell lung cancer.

The CDR3 protein is CASSEAPGAANEKLFF. In DNA, the CDR3 is TGTGCCAGCAGTGAGGCGCCGGGGGCAGCGAATGAAAAACTGTTTTTT. This chain uses TRBV6-1 with TRBJ1-4, with D possibly TRBD1 on 6 matching bases. CDR3 length equals 16 residues. V was clipped by 3 bases and J by 5 bases, with 16 bases between them. From germline, CDR1 is MNHNS and CDR2 SASEGT.